The present TCR beta chain was sequenced within a study of PD-1 blockade in classical Hodgkin lymphoma. Sequenced by immunoSEQ multiplex PCR; TCRdb stores in-frame clones only, minus some. The table lists roughly 40,000 clones, around 80% of them singletons. V shed 5 bases, J shed 3 bases, and the junction held 8 bases outside the gene matches. This CDR3 region has 16 residues. Per germline, CDR1 SGHVS and CDR2 FQNEAQ. Documented time point: cycle 4 day 1 (C4D1), after 5 to 7 weeks of nivolumab. Brentuximab vedotin exposure varied, and every patient relapsed after autologous stem cell transplantation.

The receptor comes from a human donor with classical Hodgkin lymphoma. This chain connects TRBV7-8 to TRBJ1-3; 9 bases fit TRBD1. Sequencing was performed on peripheral blood mononuclear cells (PBMCs), taken before the fourth cycle of nivolumab. The CDR3: CASSQTGGFFGNTIYF. CDR3 in DNA: TGTGCCAGCAGCCAAACAGGGGGCTTTTTTGGAAACACCATATATTTT. Full variable domain (rest looked up from reference TRBV7-8 and TRBJ1-3): GAGVSQSPRYKVAKRGQDVALRCDPISGHVSLFWYQQALGQGPEFLTYFQNEAQLDKSGLPSDRFFAERPEGSVSTLKIQRTQQEDSAVYLCASSQTGGFFGNTIYFGEGSWLTVV.